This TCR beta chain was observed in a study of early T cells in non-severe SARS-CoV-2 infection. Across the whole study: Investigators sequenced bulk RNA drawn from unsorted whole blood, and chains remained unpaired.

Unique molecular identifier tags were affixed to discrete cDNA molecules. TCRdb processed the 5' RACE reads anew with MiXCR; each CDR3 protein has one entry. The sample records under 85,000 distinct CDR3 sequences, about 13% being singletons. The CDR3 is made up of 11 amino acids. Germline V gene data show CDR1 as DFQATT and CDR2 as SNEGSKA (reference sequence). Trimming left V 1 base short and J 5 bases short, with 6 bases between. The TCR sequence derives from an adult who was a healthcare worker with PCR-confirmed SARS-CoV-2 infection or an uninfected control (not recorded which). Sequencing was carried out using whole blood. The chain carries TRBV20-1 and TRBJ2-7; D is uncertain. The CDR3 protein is CSARADNEQYF. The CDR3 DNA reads TGCAGTGCTAGAGCTGACAACGAGCAGTACTTC.